The subject of this entry is one T cell receptor (beta chain). The target antigen is unknown. This entry comes from a study of T cell repertoires in cytomegalovirus infection. General observations from the study: Public TCR beta family frequency separated CMV-and-HLA carriers, including in an independent cohort. Dominant in the ex vivo response were TCR beta clonotypes restricted by HLA-C and specific for CMV.

This CDR3 contains 12 residues. The V segment lost 9 bases and the J segment 7 bases; nucleotides outside the gene matches: 7. The germline V gene encodes CDR1 MNHEY and CDR2 SVGEGT. TCRdb used MiXCR to reprocess the reads, holding one entry per CDR3 protein. The sample comprises roughly 570,000 distinct CDR3 sequences, 35% to 50% of which are singletons, and about 46% rests with the top ten. The source of this sequence is a human donor in good health (CMV status not recorded). Some clones in this sample may be carry-over from other donors' samples. This specimen was cultured PBMCs, taken from culture after CMV antigen stimulation. This rearrangement joins TRBV6-2 or TRBV6-3 to TRBJ2-5; TRBD2 agrees at 8 bases. CDR3: CASSGAATTQYF. CDR3 bases: TGTGCCAGTAGCGGGGCCGCAACGACCCAGTACTTC.